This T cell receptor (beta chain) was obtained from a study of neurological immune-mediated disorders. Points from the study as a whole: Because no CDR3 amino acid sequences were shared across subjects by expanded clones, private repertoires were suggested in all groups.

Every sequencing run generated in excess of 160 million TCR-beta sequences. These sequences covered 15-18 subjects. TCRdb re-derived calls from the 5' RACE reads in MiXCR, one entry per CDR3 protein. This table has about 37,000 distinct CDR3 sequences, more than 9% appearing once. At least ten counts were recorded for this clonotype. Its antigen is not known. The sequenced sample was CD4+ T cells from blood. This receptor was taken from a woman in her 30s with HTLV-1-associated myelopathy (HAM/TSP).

In DNA, the CDR3 is TGTGCCATCAGGGGGCCTGTGTTGGGCACTGAAGCTTTCTTT. Translated: CAIRGPVLGTEAFF. The V gene is TRBV6-1, the J gene TRBJ1-1; 8 bases match TRBD1. CDR1 MNHNS and CDR2 SASEGT come from the germline V gene. The CDR3 sequence is 14 residues long. V shed 10 bases and J 4 bases; nucleotides not matched to a gene: 11.